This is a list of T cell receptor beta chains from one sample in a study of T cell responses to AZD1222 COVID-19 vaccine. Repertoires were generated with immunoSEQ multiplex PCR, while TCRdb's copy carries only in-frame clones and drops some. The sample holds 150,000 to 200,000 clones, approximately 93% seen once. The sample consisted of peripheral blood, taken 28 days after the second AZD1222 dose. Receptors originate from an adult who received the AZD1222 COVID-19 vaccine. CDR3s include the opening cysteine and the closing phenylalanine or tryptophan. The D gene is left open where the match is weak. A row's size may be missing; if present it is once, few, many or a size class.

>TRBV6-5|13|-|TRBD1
CASSRDRNQPQHF
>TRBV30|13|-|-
CAWSVNQAGELFF
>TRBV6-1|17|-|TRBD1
CASSVSQGWRFNQPQHF
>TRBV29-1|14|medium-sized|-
CSVRTETTSYEQYF
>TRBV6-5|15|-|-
CASSSKRDEAYEQYF
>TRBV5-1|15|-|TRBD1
CASSPQGGTNSPLHF
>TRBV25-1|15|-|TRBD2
CASSPGLAYLGELFF
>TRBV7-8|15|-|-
CASSFSGTGTYEQYF
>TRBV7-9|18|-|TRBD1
CASSFGEGQGTGANVLTF
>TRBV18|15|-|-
CASSPPGRGTGELFF
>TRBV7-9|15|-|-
CASSLEAGVGDTIYF
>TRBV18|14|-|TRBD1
CASSPGTANYGYTF
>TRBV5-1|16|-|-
CASSLPDSLYTDTQYF
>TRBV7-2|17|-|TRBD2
CASSLGRLAQNTGELFF
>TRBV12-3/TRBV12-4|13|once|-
CASSLGGSYGYTF
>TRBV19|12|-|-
CVSGGFNYGYTF
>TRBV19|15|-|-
CASSGGRSGANVLTF
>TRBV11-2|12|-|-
CASSLVPYGYTF
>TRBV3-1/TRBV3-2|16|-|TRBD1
CASSQGLSGGGYEQYF
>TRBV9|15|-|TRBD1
CASSGQGQMNTEAFF
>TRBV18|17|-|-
CASSPGGTSSYNSPLHF
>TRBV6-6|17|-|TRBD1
CASSLTRQGYSNQPQHF
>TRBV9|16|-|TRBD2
CASSVSIAGGQETQYF
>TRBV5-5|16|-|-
CASSTLQGRVTGELFF
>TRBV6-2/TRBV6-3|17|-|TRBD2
CASSYSPRSGGMETQYF
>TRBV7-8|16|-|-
CASSPYQQGGNSPLHF
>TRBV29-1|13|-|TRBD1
CSGAQGAGYGYTF
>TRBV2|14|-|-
CASSEQDPRTGAFF
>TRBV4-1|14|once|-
CASSQGRYNEKLFF
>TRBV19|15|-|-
CATGGVIDSGNTIYF
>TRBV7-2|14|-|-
CASSPAGVNEKLFF
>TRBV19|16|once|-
CASSLKPTGGGNTIYF
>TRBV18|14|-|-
CASSPGGTNQPQHF
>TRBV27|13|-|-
CASSLGANTEAFF
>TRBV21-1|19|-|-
CASSKDGEIPPLAKNIQYF
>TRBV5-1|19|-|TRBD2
CASRKTPGLAGGLAYEQYF
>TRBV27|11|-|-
CASSTPGPQHF
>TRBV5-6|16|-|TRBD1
CASSREGTGLNTEAFF
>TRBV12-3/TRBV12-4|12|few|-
CASSLVGQPQHF
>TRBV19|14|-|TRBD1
CASSWTGRGQPQHF
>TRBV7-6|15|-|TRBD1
CASSQGGTGTYGYTF
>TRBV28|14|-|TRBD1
CASRLPGQPYEQYF
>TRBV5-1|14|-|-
CASSLIGRGETQYF
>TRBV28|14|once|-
CASTPSGRLYEQYF
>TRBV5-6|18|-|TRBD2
CASSSPSAVAGVQETQYF
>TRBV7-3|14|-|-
CASSLNGASTEAFF
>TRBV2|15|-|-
CASSPSIGMNTEAFF
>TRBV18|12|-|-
CASSPRAYGYTF
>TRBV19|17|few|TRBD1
CASKGTGLRKSNQPQHF
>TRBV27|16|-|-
CASSLSGTGLYNEQFF
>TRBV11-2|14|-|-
CASSPHPWWTEAFF
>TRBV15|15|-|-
CATSVGGPGLGEQYF
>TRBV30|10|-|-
CAYRRGGYTF
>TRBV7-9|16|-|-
CASRPEGRRDNSPLHF